These 5 T cell receptor beta chains were sequenced from one sample in a study of T-cell memory formation after mild COVID-19. TCRdb called the 5' RACE reads again in MiXCR, with one record for every CDR3 protein. Among 50,000 or so distinct CDR3 sequences listed, about 28% were seen once. The material sequenced was PBMCs or a T cell subset sorted from them (not recorded which). The receptors derive from a man younger than 35 who had mild COVID-19 (a few samples of this study predate the infection). Cell type and time point are not known.

There are a few counts of this clonotype. This rearrangement joins TRBV5-1 to TRBJ2-3; TRBD2 might be the D (6 bases). Germline values: CDR1 SGHRS, CDR2 YFSETQ. The CDR3 consists of 16 residues. The V and J ends lost 1 base and 3 bases respectively, with 15 bases between them. In DNA form, the CDR3 reads TGCGCCAGCAGCTTGCAGCGGGTTCGGGCTACAGATACGCAGTATTTT. This translates into CASSLQRVRATDTQYF.

There are a few counts of this clonotype. The chain uses TRBV3-1 and TRBJ2-7; 9 bases line up with TRBD1. The CDR3 runs to 15 residues. V was pared by 3 bases and J by 3 bases, with 6 bases of the junction left unmatched. Germline CDR1 and CDR2: LGHDT and YNNKEL (reference sequence). The CDR3 loop reads CASSQGQGPSYEQYF. CDR3 nucleotide sequence: TGTGCCAGCAGCCAGGGACAGGGTCCAAGCTACGAGCAGTACTTC.

This clonotype was counted between two and nine times. The V gene is TRBV28, the J gene TRBJ2-5; TRBD1 is a possible D gene (5 bases). The V gene lost 7 bases and the J gene lost 3 bases, with 6 bases spanning the gap. Germline V CDR1 and CDR2: MDHEN, SYDVKM. The CDR3 sequence is 11 residues long. In DNA form, the CDR3 reads TGTGCCAGCATGACAGAAGAGACCCAGTACTTC. It specifies CASMTEETQYF.

The chain carries TRBV4-1 and TRBJ2-7; 7 positions match TRBD2. The CDR3 contains 16 residues. The V gene's germline CDR1 is MGHRA and CDR2 YSYEKL. With 0 bases clipped from V and 3 bases from J, the junction kept 8 bases outside the gene matches. The CDR3 is CASSQDIVERDYEQYF. CDR3 DNA sequence: TGCGCCAGCAGCCAAGATATAGTAGAGCGGGACTACGAGCAGTACTTC.

This clonotype has a handful of counts. The rearrangement joins TRBV3-1 to TRBJ2-7; TRBD1 agrees at 9 bases. The ends lost 0 bases at V and 6 bases at J; junction bases unmatched: 9. CDR1 is LGHDT and CDR2 is YNNKEL in the germline V gene (reference sequence). The CDR3 runs to 16 residues. In nucleotides, the CDR3 is TGTGCCAGCAGCCAAGATCCTCTGGGACAGGGATCCGAGCAGTACTTC. It translates to CASSQDPLGQGSEQYF.